The following is a T cell receptor beta chain sequence with its context. Its antigen is undetermined. TCRdb re-called the 5' RACE reads with MiXCR, one entry per CDR3 protein. The sample lists approximately 500,000 distinct CDR3 sequences; roughly a quarter were seen once. This specimen comes from a study of identical twins. Points from the study as a whole: Insertions were fewer in abundant cord blood beta clonotypes, whereas memory repertoires showed none of this pattern.

Germline-derived CDR1 and CDR2 are LGHNA and YSLEER. The CDR3 consists of 15 residues. The V end was cut by 0 bases, the J end by 7 bases, with 13 bases between. These data are also associated with another study on T cells expressing NK-cell markers. That report adds: Researchers report these clonotypes also headed the CD3+CD56-NKG2C+ fraction in several donors.

Sequenced: CD4+ T cells sorted from blood. This chain links TRBV4-3 with TRBJ1-5; D might be TRBD1 (5 bases). The clonotype comes from a woman aged 18 to 35 in good health. Written as DNA, the CDR3 is TGCGCCAGCAGCCAAGATCGAGGGGCGGGGCAGCCCCAGCATTTT. Protein: CASSQDRGAGQPQHF.